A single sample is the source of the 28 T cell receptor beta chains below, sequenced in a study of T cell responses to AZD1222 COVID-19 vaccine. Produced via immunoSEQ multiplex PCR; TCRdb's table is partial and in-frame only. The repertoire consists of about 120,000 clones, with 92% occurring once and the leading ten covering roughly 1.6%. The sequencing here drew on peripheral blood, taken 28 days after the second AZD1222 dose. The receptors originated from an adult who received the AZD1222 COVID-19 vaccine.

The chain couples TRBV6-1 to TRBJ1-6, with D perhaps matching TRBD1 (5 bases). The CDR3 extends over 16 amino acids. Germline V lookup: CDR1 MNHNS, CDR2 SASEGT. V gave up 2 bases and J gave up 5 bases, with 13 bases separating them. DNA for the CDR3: TGTGCCAGCAGTGAAATCCCCGGGGCCAATAATTCACCCCTCCACTTT. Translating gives CASSEIPGANNSPLHF.

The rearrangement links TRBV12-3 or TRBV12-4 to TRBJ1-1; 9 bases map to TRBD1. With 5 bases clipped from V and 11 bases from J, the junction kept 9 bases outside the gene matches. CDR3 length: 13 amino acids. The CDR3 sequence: CASSTTGGELAFF. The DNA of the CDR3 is TGTGCCAGCAGTACTACAGGGGGCGAATTGGCTTTCTTT.

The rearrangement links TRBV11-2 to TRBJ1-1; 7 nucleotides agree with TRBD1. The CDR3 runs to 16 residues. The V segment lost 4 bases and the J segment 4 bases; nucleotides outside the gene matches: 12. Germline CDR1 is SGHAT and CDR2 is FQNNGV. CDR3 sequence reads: CASSSWDRDSGTEAFF. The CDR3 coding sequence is TGTGCCAGCAGCTCCTGGGATAGGGACAGTGGCACTGAAGCTTTCTTT.

CDR3 coding DNA: TGTGCCAGCAGTCCTCACATAGGGAACACTGAAGCTTTCTTT. Translation gives CASSPHIGNTEAFF. The chain employs TRBV28 and TRBJ1-1, with unresolved D. Trimming took 5 bases from V and 1 from J, leaving 11 bases between them. The germline V gene has CDR1 MDHEN and CDR2 SYDVKM. The CDR3 is 14 amino acids.

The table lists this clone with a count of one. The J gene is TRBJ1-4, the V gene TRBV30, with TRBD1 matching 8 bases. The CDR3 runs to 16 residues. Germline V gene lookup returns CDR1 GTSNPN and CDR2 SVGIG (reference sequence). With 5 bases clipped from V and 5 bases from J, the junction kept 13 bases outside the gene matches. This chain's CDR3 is CAWRFPGTGPNEKLFF. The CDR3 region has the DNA TGTGCCTGGCGGTTTCCGGGGACAGGACCAAATGAAAAACTGTTTTTT.

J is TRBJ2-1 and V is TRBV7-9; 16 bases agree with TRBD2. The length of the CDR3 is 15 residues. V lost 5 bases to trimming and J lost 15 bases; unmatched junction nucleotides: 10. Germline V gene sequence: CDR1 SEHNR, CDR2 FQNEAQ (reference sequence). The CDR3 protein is CASSPPGTSGRGRFF. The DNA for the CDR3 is TGTGCCAGCAGCCCCCCCGGGACTAGCGGGAGGGGACGGTTCTTC.

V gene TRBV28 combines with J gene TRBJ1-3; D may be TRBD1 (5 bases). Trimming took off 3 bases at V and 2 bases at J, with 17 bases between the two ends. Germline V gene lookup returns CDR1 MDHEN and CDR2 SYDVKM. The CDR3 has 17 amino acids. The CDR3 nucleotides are TGTGCCAGCAGTTTTGTCCGTGGCGGGGGAACTGGAAACACCATATATTTT. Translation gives CASSFVRGGGTGNTIYF.

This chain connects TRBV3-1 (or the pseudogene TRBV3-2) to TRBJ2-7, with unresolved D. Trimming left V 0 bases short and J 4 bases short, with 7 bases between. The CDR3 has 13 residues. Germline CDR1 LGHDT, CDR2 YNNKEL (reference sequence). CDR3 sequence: CASSQEGRYEQYF. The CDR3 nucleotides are TGTGCCAGCAGCCAAGAAGGGCGGTACGAGCAGTACTTC.

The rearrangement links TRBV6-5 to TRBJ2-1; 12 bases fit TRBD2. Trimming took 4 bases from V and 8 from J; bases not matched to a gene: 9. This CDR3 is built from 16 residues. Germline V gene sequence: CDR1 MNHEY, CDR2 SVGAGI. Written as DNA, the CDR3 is TGTGCCAGCAGTTCGACTCTAGCGGGAGGGTCAGATGAGCAGTTCTTC. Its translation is CASSSTLAGGSDEQFF.

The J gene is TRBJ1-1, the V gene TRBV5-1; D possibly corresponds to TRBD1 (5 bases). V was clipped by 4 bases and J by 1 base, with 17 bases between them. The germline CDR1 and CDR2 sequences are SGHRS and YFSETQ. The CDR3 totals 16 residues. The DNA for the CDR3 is TGCGCCAGCAGCGGGGCGCCGGGGCCAGAGAACACTGAAGCTTTCTTT. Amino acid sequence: CASSGAPGPENTEAFF.

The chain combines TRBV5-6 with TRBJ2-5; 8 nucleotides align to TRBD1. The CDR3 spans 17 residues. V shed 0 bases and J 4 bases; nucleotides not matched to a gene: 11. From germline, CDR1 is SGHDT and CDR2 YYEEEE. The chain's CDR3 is CASSLAQGAHFSETQYF. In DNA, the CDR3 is TGTGCCAGCAGCTTGGCCCAGGGGGCGCATTTCTCAGAGACCCAGTACTTC.

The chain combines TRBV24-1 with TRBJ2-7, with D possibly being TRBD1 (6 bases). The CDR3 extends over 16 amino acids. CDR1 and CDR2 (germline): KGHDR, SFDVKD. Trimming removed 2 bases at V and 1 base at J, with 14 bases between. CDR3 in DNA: TGTGCCACCAGTGATTCCTACGGACAGCCTTCCTACGAGCAGTACTTC. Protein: CATSDSYGQPSYEQYF.

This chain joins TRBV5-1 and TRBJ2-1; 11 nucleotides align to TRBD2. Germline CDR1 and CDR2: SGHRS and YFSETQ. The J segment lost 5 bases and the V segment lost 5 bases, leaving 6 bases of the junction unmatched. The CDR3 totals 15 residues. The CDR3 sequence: CASSLAGGSNNEQFF. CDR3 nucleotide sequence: TGCGCCAGCAGTCTAGCGGGAGGTAGTAACAATGAGCAGTTCTTC.

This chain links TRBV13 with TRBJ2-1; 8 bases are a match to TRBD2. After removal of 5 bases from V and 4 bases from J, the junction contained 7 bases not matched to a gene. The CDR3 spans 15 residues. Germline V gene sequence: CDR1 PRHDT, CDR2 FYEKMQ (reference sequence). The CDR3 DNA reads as TGTGCCAGCAGCCCGCGTAGCGGGGCATACAATGAGCAGTTCTTC. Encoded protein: CASSPRSGAYNEQFF.

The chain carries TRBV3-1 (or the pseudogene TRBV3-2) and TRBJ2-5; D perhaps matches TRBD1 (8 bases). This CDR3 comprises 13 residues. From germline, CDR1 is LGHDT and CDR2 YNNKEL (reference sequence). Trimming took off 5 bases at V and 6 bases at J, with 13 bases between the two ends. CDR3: CASSVQGGQTQYF. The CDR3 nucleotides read TGTGCCAGCAGCGTACAGGGGGGGCAGACCCAGTACTTC.

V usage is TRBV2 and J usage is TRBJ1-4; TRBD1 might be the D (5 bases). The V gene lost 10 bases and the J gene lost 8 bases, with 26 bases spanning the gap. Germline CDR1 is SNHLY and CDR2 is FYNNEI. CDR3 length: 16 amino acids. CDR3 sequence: CAIQTPLTVGGEKLFF. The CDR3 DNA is TGTGCCATCCAGACCCCATTGACAGTGGGGGGGGAAAAACTGTTTTTT.

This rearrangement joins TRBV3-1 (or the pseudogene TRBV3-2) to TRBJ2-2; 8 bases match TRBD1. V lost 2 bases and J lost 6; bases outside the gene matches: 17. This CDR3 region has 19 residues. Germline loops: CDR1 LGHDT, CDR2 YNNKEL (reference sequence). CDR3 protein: CASSQRTKTGAVVSGELFF. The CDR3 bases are TGTGCCAGCAGCCAACGGACTAAGACAGGGGCCGTGGTCTCCGGGGAGCTGTTTTTT.

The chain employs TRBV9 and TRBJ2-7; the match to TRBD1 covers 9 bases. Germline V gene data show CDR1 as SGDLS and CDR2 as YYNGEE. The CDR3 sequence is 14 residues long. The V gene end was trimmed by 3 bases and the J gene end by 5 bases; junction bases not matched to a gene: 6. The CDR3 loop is CASSAGTGLDEQYF. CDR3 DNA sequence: TGTGCCAGCAGCGCCGGGACAGGGTTGGACGAGCAGTACTTC.

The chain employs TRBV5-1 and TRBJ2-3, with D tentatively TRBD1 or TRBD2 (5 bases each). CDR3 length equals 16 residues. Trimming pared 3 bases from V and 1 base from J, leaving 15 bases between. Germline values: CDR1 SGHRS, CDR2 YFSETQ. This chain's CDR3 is CASSSLGTVGTDTQYF. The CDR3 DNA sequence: TGCGCCAGCAGCTCCCTCGGGACCGTTGGCACAGATACGCAGTATTTT. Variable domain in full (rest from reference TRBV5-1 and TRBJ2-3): KAGVTQTPRYLIKTRGQQVTLSCSPISGHRSVSWYQQTPGQGLQFLFEYFSETQRNKGNFPGRFSGRQFSNSRSEMNVSTLELGDSALYLCASSSLGTVGTDTQYFGPGTRLTVL.

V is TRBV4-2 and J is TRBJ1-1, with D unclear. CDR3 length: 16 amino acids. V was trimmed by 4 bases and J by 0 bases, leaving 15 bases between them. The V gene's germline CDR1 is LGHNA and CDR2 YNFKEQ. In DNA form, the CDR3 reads TGTGCCAGCAGCCTCCCGATGGGAGCGATGAACACTGAAGCTTTCTTT. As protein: CASSLPMGAMNTEAFF.

CDR3 amino acids: CASSYSGSHNEQFF. CDR3 coding DNA: TGTGCCAGCAGTTACTCGGGGTCACACAATGAGCAGTTCTTC. The chain couples TRBV6-5 to TRBJ2-1; D remains unclear. The CDR3 is 14 amino acids. Germline values: CDR1 MNHEY, CDR2 SVGAGI. Trimming removed 0 bases from V and 5 bases from J, with 8 bases in between.

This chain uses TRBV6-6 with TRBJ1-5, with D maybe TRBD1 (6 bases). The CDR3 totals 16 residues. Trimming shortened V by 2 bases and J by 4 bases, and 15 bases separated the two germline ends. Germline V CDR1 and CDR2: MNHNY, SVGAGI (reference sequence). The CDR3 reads CASSYRRTGSNQPQHF. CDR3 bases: TGTGCCAGCAGTTACCGGAGAACAGGGTCAAATCAGCCCCAGCATTTT.

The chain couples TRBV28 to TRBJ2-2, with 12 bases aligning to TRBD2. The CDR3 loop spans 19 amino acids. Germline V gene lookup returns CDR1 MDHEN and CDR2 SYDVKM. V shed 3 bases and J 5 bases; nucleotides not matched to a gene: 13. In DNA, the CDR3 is TGTGCCAGCAGTTTTTTCGGACTAGCGGGATTCGAAGGGACCGGGGAGCTGTTTTTT. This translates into CASSFFGLAGFEGTGELFF. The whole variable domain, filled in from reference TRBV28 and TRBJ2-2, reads DVKVTQSSRYLVKRTGEKVFLECVQDMDHENMFWYRQDPGLGLRLIYFSYDVKMKEKGDIPEGYSVSREKKERFSLILESASTNQTSMYLCASSFFGLAGFEGTGELFFGEGSRLTVL.

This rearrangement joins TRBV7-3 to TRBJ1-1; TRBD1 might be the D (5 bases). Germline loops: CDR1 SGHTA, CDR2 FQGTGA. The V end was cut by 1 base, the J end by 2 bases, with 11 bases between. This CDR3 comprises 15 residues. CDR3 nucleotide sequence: TGTGCCAGCAGCTTAAGATCAGGGTCCAACACTGAAGCTTTCTTT. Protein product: CASSLRSGSNTEAFF.

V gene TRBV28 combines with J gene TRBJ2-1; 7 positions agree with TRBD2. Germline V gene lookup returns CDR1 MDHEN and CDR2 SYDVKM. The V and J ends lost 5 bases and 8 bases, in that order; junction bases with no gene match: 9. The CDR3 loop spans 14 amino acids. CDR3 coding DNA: TGTGCCAGCAGTACAGTCGGGACTAAGGATGAGCAGTTCTTC. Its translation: CASSTVGTKDEQFF.

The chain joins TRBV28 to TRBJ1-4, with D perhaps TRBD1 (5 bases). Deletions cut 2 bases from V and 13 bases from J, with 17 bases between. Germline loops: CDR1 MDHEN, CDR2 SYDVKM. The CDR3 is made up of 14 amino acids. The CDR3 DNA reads TGTGCCAGCAGTTTAGGGGCCATCACAAACGGACTGTTTTTT. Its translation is CASSLGAITNGLFF.

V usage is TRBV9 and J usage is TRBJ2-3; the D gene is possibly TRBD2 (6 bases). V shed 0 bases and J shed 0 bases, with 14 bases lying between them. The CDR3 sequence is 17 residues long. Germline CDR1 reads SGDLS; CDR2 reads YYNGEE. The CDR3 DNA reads TGTGCCAGCAGCGTAGGAGGGACTTCTGCTAGCACAGATACGCAGTATTTT. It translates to CASSVGGTSASTDTQYF. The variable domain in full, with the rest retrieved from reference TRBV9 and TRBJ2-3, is DSGVTQTPKHLITATGQRVTLRCSPRSGDLSVYWYQQSLDQGLQFLIQYYNGEERAKGNILERFSAQQFPDLHSELNLSSLELGDSALYFCASSVGGTSASTDTQYFGPGTRLTVL.

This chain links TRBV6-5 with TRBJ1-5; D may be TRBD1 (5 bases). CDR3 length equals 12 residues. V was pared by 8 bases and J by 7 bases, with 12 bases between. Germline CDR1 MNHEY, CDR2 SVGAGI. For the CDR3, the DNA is TGTGCCAGCCAAGAGGGGTGGCAGCCCCAGCATTTT. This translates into CASQEGWQPQHF.